This T cell receptor (beta chain) was sequenced in a study of blood T cells in healthy people across ages. Background on the study: Template switching picked up about one barcoded beta molecule for each two T cells.

For this clonotype: What it recognizes is unknown.

Whole-study findings and limits: Long-lived donors exceeded aged donors in naive CD4+ cells and diversity. Unsorted PBMC input precluded a conclusive naive versus antigen-experienced comparison.

CDR1 is SGHDT and CDR2 is YYEEEE in the germline V gene. This CDR3 contains 15 residues. V was clipped by 1 base and J by 1 base; unmatched bases: 5. Next came a second PCR, run for about 7 to 11 cycles, which used a sample-barcoded 5' primer along with a J-beta primer mix. TCRdb passed the 5' RACE reads through MiXCR, listing each CDR3 protein once. The sample lists 1.5 million to 2 million distinct CDR3 sequences, 28% occurring once. Every donor contributed 7.5 to 10 milliliters of peripheral blood by blood draw. Specimen: blood. V is TRBV5-6 and J is TRBJ2-7; 7 bases line up with TRBD2. This TCR derives from a woman aged 25 to 45 in good health. CDR3 loop: CASSLWSRGSYEQYF. The CDR3 DNA reads TGTGCCAGCAGCTTGTGGTCGCGGGGGTCCTACGAGCAGTACTTC.